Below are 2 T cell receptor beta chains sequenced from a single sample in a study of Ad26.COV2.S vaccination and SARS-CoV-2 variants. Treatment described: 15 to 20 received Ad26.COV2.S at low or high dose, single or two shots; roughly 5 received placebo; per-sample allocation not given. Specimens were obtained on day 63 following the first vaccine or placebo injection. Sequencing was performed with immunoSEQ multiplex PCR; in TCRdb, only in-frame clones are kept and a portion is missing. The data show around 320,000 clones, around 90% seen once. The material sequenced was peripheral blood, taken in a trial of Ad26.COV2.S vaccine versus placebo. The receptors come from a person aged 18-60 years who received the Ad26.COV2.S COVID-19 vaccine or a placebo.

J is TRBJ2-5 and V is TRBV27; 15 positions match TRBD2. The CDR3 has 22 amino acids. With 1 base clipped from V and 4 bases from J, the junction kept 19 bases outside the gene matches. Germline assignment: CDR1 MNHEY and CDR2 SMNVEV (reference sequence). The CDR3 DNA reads TGTGCCAGCAGTTTATACCAACTCGACCGGACTAGCGGGGGGGCCTCTCCAGAGACCCAGTACTTC. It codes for CASSLYQLDRTSGGASPETQYF.

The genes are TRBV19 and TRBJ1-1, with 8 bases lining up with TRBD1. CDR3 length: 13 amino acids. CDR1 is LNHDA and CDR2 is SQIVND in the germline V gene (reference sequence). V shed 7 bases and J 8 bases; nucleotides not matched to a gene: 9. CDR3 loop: CASTSTGGGEAFF. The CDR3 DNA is TGTGCCAGTACCTCCACAGGGGGTGGCGAAGCTTTCTTT.